This TCR beta chain was sequenced for a study of shared clonotypes between healthy human individuals. Study results and limitations: Unshared clonotypes carried lower generation probabilities than those common to all four donors.

For this clone: The antigen is unknown.

Germline loops: CDR1 SGHDN, CDR2 FVKESK. This CDR3 is built from 14 residues. Trimming cost V 4 bases and J 6 bases, with 15 bases left between them. Replicate sorted-subset PCRs were loaded with 150 to 200 ng DNA, 30,000 to 35,000 T cell genomes. Authors' methods: Sequence data from immunoSEQ were junction-only and lacked quality scores; consequently, filtering differed. The protocol was immunoSEQ multiplex PCR, while the TCRdb copy is restricted to in-frame clones and leaves out a portion. V and J calls and clone size are as listed in that table; D and trimming were resolved from the DNA. The sample records hundreds of thousands of clones, approximately 96% being singletons. The naive CD8 fraction comprised CD45RO-negative cells positively selected for CCR7 and excluded terminally differentiated effector memory CD45RA+ cells. Study donors comprised healthy, HIV-negative adults devoid of recent acute infection or vaccination.

This receptor was taken from a woman between 25 and 40 years old in good health. This chain joins TRBV14 and TRBJ1-2, with D perhaps TRBD1 (5 bases). Sample: naive CD8+ T cells sorted from blood. CDR3 sequence reads: CASSPSAGGNGYTF. The CDR3 DNA is TGTGCCAGCAGCCCATCAGCGGGGGGGAATGGCTACACCTTC.